The rows below give T cell receptor beta chains drawn from one sample of a study of blood T cell repertoires in COVID-19. Assay: immunoSEQ multiplex PCR; the TCRdb copy retains only in-frame clones and omits some. This repertoire shows approximately 48,000 clones, around 85% found once; its top ten account for about 6.5%. Sequencing was performed on peripheral blood. Receptor source: a man aged 55 to 69 with acute or convalescent COVID-19. The conserved cysteine and the conserved F or W are not part of the CDR3 here. Rows may omit the clone size; those that give it use once, few, many or a size class.

clone_size | j_call | cdr3_length | v_call | cdr3_aa
once | TRBJ2-1 | 13 | TRBV29-1 | SGGQGKNSYNEQF
NA | TRBJ1-2 | 12 | TRBV28 | ASSLTGTNYGYT
NA | TRBJ2-1 | 13 | TRBV9 | ASSSGGAPDNEQF
NA | TRBJ1-1 | 9 | TRBV6-5 | ASLRGGEAF
once | TRBJ1-5 | 13 | TRBV2 | ASRLQGVSNQPQH
once | TRBJ2-1 | 14 | TRBV14 | ASSQRAGVSYNEQF
NA | TRBJ1-5 | 13 | TRBV19 | ASSVGTATNQPQH
few | TRBJ2-7 | 10 | TRBV10-3 | AIGQGAREQY
NA | TRBJ1-2 | 11 | TRBV28 | ASSFAGSYGYT
NA | TRBJ1-4 | 12 | TRBV6-2/TRBV6-3 | ASSSYQGREKLF
once | TRBJ1-1 | 14 | TRBV30 | AWSGVVLGAKTEAF
once | TRBJ2-3 | 20 | TRBV24-1 | ATSDLVLAGGPSGYGTDTQY
NA | TRBJ2-1 | 14 | TRBV2 | ASRTRTGRSYNEQF
many | TRBJ2-7 | 12 | TRBV11-2 | ASSSPRGAHEQY
NA | TRBJ1-2 | 11 | TRBV3-1/TRBV3-2 | ASSQGPGNGYT
NA | TRBJ2-1 | 14 | TRBV5-1 | ASSLAPGQGLNEQF
NA | TRBJ2-5 | 14 | TRBV7-7 | ASSPAAGGWQETQY
few | TRBJ2-4 | 13 | TRBV11-2 | ASSPPSGRKNIQY
NA | TRBJ2-7 | 13 | TRBV28 | ASSLTGRSSYEQY
once | TRBJ2-6 | 13 | TRBV18 | ASSPPSAGANVLT
NA | TRBJ2-5 | 13 | TRBV5-5 | ASSFAGGVEETQY
NA | TRBJ2-7 | 12 | TRBV27 | ASSYPGGGGEQY
NA | TRBJ2-1 | 15 | TRBV5-1 | ASSAAPIAGGLNEQF
few | TRBJ1-1 | 11 | TRBV12-3/TRBV12-4 | ASSAEGQTEAF
NA | TRBJ2-2 | 12 | TRBV25-1 | ASSVQGNTGELF
NA | TRBJ1-1 | 12 | TRBV9 | ASSVSGENTEAF
NA | TRBJ1-3 | 16 | TRBV12-5 | ASGGRVKLGASGNTIY
NA | TRBJ2-3 | 13 | TRBV7-9 | ASSLAIELTDTQY
once | TRBJ2-7 | 12 | TRBV19 | ASSPRTSTYEQY
NA | TRBJ1-1 | 11 | TRBV18 | ASSPTTVDEAF
NA | TRBJ1-4 | 13 | TRBV27 | ASSWAGTGNEKLF
NA | TRBJ2-1 | 13 | TRBV12-5 | ASAPPLADYNEQF
NA | TRBJ1-5 | 11 | TRBV28 | ASSPWRNQPQH
NA | TRBJ1-6 | 13 | TRBV19 | ASSRRTGVNSPLH
NA | TRBJ1-5 | 12 | TRBV28 | ASSYGEYGQPQH
once | TRBJ1-1 | 12 | TRBV18 | ASSPGSLDTEAF
NA | TRBJ1-6 | 13 | TRBV2 | ASKQQGAFSSPLH
NA | TRBJ1-1 | 12 | TRBV5-1 | ASSRAGANTEAF
NA | TRBJ2-7 | 12 | TRBV5-1 | ASSLQAGIDEQY
NA | TRBJ2-1 | 13 | TRBV6-6 | ASSQLAGGANEQF
NA | TRBJ2-2 | 16 | TRBV7-9 | ASSPGLAGGPDTGELF
once | TRBJ2-3 | 13 | TRBV28 | ASSLEGQGKRTQY
once | TRBJ2-7 | 13 | TRBV5-4 | ASSLGDRSSYEQY
NA | TRBJ2-7 | 13 | TRBV6-5 | ASRPPRQGWDEQY
NA | TRBJ1-6 | 14 | TRBV27 | ASSNRQGAYNSPLH
few | TRBJ2-7 | 12 | TRBV19 | ASSIRQGTYEQY
NA | TRBJ2-7 | 13 | TRBV5-4 | ASSRGQGKPYEQY
NA | TRBJ1-1 | 12 | TRBV5-1 | ASRTGAQNTEAF
NA | TRBJ2-1 | 12 | TRBV24-1 | ATSVPGTHNEQF
NA | TRBJ2-5 | 12 | TRBV5-4 | ASSRGLAGETQY
NA | TRBJ1-1 | 10 | TRBV10-3 | AMGRVVTEAF
NA | TRBJ1-2 | 13 | TRBV5-1 | ASSLESTGTTGYT
NA | TRBJ1-4 | 12 | TRBV2 | ASSLQGIGEKLF